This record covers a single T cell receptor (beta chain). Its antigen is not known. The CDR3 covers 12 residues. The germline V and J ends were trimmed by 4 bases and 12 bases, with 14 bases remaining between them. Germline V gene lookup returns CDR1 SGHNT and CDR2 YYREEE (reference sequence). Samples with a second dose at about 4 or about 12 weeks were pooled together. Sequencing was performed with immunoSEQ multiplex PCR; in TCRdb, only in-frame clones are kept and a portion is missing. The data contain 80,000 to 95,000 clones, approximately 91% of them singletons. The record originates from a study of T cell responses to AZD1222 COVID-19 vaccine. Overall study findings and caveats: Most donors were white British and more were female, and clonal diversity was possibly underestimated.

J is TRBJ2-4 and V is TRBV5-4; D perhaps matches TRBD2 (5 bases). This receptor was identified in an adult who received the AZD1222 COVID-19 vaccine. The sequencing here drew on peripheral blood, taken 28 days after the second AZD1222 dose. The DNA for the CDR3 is TGTGCCAGCAGCCTTTCAATGAGGGATCAGTACTTC. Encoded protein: CASSLSMRDQYF.